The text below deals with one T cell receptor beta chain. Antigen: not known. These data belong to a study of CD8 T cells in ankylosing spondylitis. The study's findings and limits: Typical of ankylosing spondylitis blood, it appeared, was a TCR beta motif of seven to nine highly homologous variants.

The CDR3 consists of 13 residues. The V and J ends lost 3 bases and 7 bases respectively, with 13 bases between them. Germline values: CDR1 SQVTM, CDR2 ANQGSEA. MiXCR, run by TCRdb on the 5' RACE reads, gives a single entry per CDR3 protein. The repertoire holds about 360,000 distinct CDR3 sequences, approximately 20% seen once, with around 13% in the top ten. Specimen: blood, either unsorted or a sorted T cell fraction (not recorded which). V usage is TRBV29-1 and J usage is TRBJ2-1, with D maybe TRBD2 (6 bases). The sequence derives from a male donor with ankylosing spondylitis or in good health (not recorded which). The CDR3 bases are TGCAGCGTTGAGTGGATGGGGACTAATGAGCAGTTCTTC. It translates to CSVEWMGTNEQFF.